The T cell receptor beta chain under discussion was sequenced for a study of blood T cell repertoires in COVID-19. At the level of the study: Spain, Italy and the United States supplied samples that represented acute and convalescent COVID-19. The cDNA or gDNA used as material had been derived from T cells, B-cell-depleted T cells, or PBMCs.

As handled by the study authors: Reference gene primer amplification gave nucleated cell count estimates. Clones were sequenced by immunoSEQ multiplex PCR, and TCRdb holds only the in-frame ones, with some missing. That table furnishes V, J and clone size, whereas the DNA furnished D and trimming. Of over 60,000 clones in the sample, around 77% were seen once. This clone was seen repeatedly, ten times or more. Trimming took 3 bases from V and 3 from J; bases not matched to a gene: 5. Germline values: CDR1 SGDLS, CDR2 YYNGEE. The CDR3 totals 15 residues. The gene calls are TRBV9 and TRBJ2-2, with TRBD1 matching 7 bases. Sequencing was done on a sample of peripheral blood. The source is a man older than 75 with active or convalescent COVID-19. For the CDR3, the DNA is TGTGCCAGCAGCGCAACAGGGGACCACACCGGGGAGCTGTTTTTT. It encodes CASSATGDHTGELFF.